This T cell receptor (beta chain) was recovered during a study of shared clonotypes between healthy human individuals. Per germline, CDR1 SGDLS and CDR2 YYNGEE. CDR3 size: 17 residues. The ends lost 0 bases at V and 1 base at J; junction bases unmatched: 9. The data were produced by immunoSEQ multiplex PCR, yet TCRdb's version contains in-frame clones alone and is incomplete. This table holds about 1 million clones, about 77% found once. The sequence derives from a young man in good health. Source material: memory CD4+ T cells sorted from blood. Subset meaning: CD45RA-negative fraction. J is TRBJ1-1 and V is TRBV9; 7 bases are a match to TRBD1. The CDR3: CASSVAVSGGENTEAFF. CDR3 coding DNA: TGTGCCAGCAGCGTAGCTGTCTCAGGGGGAGAGAACACTGAAGCTTTCTTT.